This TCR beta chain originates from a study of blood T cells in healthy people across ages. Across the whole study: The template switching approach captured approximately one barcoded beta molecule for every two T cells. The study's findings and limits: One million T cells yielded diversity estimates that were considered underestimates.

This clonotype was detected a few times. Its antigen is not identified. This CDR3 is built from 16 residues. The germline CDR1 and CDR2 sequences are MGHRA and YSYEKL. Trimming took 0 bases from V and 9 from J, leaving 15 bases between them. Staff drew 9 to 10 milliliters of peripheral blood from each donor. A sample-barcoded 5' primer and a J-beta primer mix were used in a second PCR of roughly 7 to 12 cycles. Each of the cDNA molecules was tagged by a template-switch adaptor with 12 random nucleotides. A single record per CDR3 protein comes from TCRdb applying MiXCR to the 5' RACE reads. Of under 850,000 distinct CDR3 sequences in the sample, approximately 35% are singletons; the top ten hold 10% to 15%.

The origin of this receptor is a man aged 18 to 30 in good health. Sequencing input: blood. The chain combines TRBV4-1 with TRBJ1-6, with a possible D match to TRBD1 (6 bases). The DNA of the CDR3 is TGCGCCAGCAGCCAAGATTCCAGGGGCGGATTTTCACCCCTCCACTTT. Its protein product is CASSQDSRGGFSPLHF.